This section outlines one TCR beta chain sequence together with its context. What it binds is not known. This sample stems from a study of T cell responses to AZD1222 COVID-19 vaccine. Study-wide findings and caveats: Dominant at 160-218 and 743-854, vaccine-associated CD4 TCRs also spanned spike.

Produced via immunoSEQ multiplex PCR; TCRdb's table is partial and in-frame only. The data show 150,000 to 200,000 clones, around 94% seen once. The specimen was peripheral blood, collected on day 0 of AZD1222 vaccination. The sequence derives from an adult in good health.

CDR3 protein: CASSRDRGVQMSQFF. Here the CDR3 DNA reads TGTGCCAGCAGCCGGGACAGGGGTGTCCAGATGTCGCAGTTCTTC. The rearrangement joins TRBV11-1 to TRBJ2-1; 10 bases are shared with TRBD1. Germline lookup yields CDR1 SGHAT and CDR2 FQDESV (reference sequence). The CDR3 is 15 residues long. The junction had 13 bases not matched to a gene; V was cut back by 5 bases and J by 12 bases.